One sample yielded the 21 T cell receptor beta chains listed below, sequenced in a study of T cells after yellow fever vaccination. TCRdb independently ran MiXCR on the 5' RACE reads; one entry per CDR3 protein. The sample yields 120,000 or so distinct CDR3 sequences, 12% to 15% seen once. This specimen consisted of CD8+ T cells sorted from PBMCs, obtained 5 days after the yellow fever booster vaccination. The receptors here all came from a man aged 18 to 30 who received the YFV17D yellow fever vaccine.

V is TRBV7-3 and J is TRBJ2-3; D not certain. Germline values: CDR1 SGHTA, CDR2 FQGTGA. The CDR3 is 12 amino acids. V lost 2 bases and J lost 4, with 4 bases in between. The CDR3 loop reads CASSLPPDTQYF. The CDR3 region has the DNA TGTGCCAGCAGCTTACCGCCAGATACGCAGTATTTT.

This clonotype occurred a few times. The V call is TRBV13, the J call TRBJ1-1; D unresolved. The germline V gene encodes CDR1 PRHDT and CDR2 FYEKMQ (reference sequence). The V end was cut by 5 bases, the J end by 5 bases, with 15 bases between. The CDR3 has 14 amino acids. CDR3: CASSIEGGMTEAFF. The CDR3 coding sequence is TGTGCCAGCAGCATCGAGGGAGGGATGACTGAAGCTTTCTTT.

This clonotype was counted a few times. CDR3 sequence reads: CASSLVSGGANTQYF. The CDR3 nucleotides are TGTGCCAGCAGCTTAGTGAGCGGGGGGGCTAATACGCAGTATTTT. This chain connects TRBV7-9 to TRBJ2-3, with TRBD2 identical over 10 bases. The CDR3 is 15 amino acids. CDR1 is SEHNR, CDR2 FQNEAQ, per germline (reference sequence). Trimming took 1 base from V and 7 from J; bases not matched to a gene: 5.

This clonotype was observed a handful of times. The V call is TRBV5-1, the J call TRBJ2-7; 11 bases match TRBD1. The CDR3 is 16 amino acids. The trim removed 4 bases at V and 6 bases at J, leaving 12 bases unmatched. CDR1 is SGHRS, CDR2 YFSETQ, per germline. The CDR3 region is CASSAGFRTGGGEQYF. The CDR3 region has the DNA TGCGCCAGCAGCGCTGGTTTTAGGACAGGGGGCGGCGAGCAGTACTTC.

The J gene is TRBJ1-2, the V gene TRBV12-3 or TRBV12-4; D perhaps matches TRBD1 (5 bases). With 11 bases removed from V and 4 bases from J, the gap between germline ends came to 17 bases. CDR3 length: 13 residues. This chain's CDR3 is CASMGRDTYGYTF. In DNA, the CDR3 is TGTGCCTCAATGGGGCGGGATACCTATGGCTACACCTTC.

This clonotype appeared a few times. CDR3 sequence reads: CASSSDSGEQYV. CDR3 nucleotides: TGTGCCAGCAGCTCCGATTCGGGAGAGCAGTACGTC. The rearrangement links TRBV7-9 to TRBJ2-7; D perhaps matches TRBD2 (5 bases). The ends were cut back, 4 bases at V and 7 bases at J, with 11 bases in the middle. Germline V CDR1 and CDR2: SEHNR, FQNEAQ (reference sequence). The CDR3 sequence is 12 residues long.

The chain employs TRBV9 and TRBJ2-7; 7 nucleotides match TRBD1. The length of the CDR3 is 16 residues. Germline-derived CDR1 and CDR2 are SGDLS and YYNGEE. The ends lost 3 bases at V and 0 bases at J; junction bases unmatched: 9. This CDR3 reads CASSAHRDSSSYEQYF. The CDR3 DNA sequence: TGTGCCAGCAGCGCACACCGGGACAGCAGCTCCTACGAGCAGTACTTC.

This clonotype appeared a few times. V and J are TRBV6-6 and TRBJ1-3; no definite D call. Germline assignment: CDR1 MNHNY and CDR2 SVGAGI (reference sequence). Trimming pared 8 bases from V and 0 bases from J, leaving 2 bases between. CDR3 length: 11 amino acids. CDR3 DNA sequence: TGTGCCAGCGGCTCTGGAAACACCATATATTTT. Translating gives CASGSGNTIYF.

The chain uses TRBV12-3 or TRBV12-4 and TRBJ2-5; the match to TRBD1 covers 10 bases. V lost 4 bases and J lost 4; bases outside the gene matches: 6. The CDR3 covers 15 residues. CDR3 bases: TGTGCCAGCAGTTCGGGACAGGGGCCGGGAGAGACCCAGTACTTC. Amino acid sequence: CASSSGQGPGETQYF.

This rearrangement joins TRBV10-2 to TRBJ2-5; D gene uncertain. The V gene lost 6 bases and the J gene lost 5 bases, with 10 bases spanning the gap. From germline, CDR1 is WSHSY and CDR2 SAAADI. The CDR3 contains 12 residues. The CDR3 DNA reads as TGCGCCAGCAGCACTGGGGTCGAGACCCAGTACTTC. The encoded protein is CASSTGVETQYF.

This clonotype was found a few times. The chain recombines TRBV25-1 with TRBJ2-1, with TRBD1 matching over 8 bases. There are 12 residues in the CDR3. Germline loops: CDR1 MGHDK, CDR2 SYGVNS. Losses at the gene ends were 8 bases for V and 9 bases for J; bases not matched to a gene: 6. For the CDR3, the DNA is TGTGCCAGCGGCCAGGGGGCGGCTGAGCAGTTCTTC. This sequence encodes CASGQGAAEQFF.

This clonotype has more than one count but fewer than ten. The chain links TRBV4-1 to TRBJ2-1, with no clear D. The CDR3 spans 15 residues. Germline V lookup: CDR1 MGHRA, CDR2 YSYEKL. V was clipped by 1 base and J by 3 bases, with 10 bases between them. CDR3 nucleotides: TGCGCCAGCAGCCAAGGCGCGGCAGACTACAATGAGCAGTTCTTC. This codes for CASSQGAADYNEQFF.

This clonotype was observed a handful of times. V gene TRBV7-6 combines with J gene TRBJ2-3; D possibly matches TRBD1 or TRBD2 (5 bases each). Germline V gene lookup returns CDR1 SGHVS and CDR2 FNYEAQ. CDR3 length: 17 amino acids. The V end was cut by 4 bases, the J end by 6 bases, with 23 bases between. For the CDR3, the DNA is TGTGCCAGCAGCTCGATCAAGTTAGGGACCTCAGTTGATACGCAGTATTTT. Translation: CASSSIKLGTSVDTQYF. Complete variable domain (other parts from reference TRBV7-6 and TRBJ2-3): GAGVSQSPRYKVTKRGQDVALRCDPISGHVSLYWYRQALGQGPEFLTYFNYEAQQDKSGLPNDRFSAERPEGSISTLTIQRTEQRDSAMYRCASSSIKLGTSVDTQYFGPGTRLTVL.

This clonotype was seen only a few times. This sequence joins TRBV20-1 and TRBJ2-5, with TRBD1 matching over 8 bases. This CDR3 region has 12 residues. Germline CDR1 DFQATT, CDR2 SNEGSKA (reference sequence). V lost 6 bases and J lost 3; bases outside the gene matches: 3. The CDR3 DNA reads TGCAGTGCAACACAGGGGGAAGAGACCCAGTACTTC. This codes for CSATQGEETQYF.

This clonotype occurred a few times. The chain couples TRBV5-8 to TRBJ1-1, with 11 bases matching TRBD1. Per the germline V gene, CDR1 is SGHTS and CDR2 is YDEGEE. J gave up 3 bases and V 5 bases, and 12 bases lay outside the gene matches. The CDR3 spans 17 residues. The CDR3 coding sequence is TGTGCCAGCAGACGCGGGACAGGGGGGTCTTTCTACACTGAAGCTTTCTTT. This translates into CASRRGTGGSFYTEAFF.

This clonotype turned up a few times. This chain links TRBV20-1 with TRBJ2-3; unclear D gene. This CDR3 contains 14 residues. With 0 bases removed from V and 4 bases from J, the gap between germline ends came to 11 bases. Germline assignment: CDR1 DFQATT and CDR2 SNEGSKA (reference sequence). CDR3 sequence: CSARDRRHPDTQYF. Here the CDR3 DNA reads TGCAGTGCTAGAGATCGCCGGCACCCAGATACGCAGTATTTT.

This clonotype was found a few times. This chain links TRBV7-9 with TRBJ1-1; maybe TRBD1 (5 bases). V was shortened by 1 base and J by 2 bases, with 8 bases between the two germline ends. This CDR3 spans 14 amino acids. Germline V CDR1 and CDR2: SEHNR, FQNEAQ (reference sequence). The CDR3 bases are TGTGCCAGCAGCTTAGTAACAGGCAACACTGAAGCTTTCTTT. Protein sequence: CASSLVTGNTEAFF. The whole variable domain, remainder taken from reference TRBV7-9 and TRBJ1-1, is DTGVSQNPRHKITKRGQNVTFRCDPISEHNRLYWYRQTLGQGPEFLTYFQNEAQLEKSRLLSDRFSAERPKGSFSTLEIQRTEQGDSAMYLCASSLVTGNTEAFFGQGTRLTVV.

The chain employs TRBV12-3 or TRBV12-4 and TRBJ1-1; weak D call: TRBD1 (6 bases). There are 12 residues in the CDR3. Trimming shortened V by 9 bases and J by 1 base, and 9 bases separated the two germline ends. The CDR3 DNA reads TGTGCCAGTCTGACAGGGAACACTGAAGCTTTCTTT. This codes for CASLTGNTEAFF.

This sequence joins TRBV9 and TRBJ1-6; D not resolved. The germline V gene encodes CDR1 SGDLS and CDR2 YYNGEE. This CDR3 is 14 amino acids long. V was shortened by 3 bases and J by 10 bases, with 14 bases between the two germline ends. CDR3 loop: CASSERIGKSPLHF. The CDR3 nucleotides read TGTGCCAGCAGCGAACGTATAGGGAAGTCACCCCTCCACTTT. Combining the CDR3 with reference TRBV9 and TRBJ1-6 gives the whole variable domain DSGVTQTPKHLITATGQRVTLRCSPRSGDLSVYWYQQSLDQGLQFLIQYYNGEERAKGNILERFSAQQFPDLHSELNLSSLELGDSALYFCASSERIGKSPLHFGNGTRLTVT.

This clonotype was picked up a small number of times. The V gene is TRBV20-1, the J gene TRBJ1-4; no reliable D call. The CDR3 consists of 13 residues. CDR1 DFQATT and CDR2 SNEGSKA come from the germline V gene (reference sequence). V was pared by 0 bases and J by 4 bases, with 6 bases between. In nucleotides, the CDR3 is TGCAGTGCTAGAGATGGTTATAATGAAAAACTGTTTTTT. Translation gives CSARDGYNEKLFF.

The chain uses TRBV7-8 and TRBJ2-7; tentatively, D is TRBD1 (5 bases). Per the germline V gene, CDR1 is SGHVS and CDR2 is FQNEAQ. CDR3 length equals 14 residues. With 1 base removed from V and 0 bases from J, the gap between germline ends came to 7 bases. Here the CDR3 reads CASSLDRFSYEQYF. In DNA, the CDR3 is TGTGCCAGCAGCTTAGACAGGTTCTCCTACGAGCAGTACTTC.